This T cell receptor beta chain was identified during a study of blood T cell repertoires in COVID-19. The protocol was immunoSEQ multiplex PCR, while the TCRdb copy is restricted to in-frame clones and leaves out a portion. The profile shows roughly 200,000 clones, 85% to 90% of them singletons. This CDR3 spans 12 amino acids. Looked up from germline, CDR1 is SNHLY and CDR2 is FYNNEI. V lost 6 bases and J lost 4; bases outside the gene matches: 1. Sample: peripheral blood. The chain has TRBV2 and TRBJ1-2, with 8 positions matching TRBD1. The source is a man aged 45-65 years with acute or convalescent COVID-19. The CDR3 reads CASRGTGYGYTF. The CDR3 DNA follows: TGTGCCAGCAGGGGGACAGGCTATGGCTACACCTTC.